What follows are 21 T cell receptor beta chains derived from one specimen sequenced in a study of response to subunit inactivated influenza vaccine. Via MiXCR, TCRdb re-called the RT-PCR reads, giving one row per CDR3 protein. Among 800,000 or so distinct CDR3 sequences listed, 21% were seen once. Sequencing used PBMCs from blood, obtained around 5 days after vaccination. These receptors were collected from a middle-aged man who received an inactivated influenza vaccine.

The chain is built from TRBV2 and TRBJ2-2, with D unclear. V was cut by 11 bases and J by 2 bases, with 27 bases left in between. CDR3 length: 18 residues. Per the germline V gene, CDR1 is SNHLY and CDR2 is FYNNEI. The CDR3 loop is CAFKPFMGIHRNTGELFF. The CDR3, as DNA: TGTGCCTTCAAACCATTTATGGGGATCCACCGAAACACCGGGGAGCTGTTTTTT.

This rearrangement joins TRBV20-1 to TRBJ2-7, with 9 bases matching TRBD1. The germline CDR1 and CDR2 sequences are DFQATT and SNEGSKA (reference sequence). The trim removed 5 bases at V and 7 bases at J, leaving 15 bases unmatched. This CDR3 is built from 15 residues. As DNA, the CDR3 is TGCAGTGCTTTATTGCGGGACAGGGTGAGGGGGGAGCAGTACTTC. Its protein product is CSALLRDRVRGEQYF.

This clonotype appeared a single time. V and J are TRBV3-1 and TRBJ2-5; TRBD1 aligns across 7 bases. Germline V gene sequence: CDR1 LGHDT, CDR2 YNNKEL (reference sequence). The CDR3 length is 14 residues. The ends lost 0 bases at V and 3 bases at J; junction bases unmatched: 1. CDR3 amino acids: CASSQEDREETQYF. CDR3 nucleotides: TGTGCCAGCAGCCAAGAAGACAGGGAAGAGACCCAGTACTTC.

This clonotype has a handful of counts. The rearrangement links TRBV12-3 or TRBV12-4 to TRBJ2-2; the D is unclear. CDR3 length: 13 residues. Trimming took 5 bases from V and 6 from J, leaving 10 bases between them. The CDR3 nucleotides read TGTGCCAGCAGTCCTTCGTTTTCCGGGGAGCTGTTTTTT. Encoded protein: CASSPSFSGELFF.

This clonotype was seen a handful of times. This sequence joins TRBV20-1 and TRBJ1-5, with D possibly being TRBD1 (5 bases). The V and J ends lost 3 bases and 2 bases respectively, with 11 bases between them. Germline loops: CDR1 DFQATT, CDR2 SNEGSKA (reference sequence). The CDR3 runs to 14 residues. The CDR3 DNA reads TGCAGTGCTAGTCGGGGGGGTGGCAATCAGCCCCAGCATTTT. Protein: CSASRGGGNQPQHF.

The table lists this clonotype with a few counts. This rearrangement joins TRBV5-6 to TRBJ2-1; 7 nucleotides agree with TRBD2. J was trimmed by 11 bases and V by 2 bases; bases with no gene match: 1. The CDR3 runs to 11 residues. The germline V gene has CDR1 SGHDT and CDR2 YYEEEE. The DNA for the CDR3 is TGTGCCAGCAGCTTAGCGGGAAAGCAGTTCTTC. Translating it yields CASSLAGKQFF. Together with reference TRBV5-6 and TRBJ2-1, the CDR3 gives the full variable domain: DAGVTQSPTHLIKTRGQQVTLRCSPKSGHDTVSWYQQALGQGPQFIFQYYEEEERQRGNFPDRFSGHQFPNYSSELNVNALLLGDSALYLCASSLAGKQFFGPGTRLTVL.

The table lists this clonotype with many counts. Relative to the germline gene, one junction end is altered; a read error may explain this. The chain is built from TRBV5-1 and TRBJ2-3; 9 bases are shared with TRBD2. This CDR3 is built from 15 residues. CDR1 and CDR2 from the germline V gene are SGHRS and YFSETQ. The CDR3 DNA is TGCGCCAGCTGCTTGACTAGCGGTAGCACAGATACGCAGTATTTT. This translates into CASCLTSGSTDTQYF.

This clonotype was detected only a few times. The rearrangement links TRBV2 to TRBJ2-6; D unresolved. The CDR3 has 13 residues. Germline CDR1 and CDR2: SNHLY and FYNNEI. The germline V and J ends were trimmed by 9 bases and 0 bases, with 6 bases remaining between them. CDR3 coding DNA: TGTGCCAGTCCAAGCTCTGGGGCCAACGTCCTGACTTTC. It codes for CASPSSGANVLTF.

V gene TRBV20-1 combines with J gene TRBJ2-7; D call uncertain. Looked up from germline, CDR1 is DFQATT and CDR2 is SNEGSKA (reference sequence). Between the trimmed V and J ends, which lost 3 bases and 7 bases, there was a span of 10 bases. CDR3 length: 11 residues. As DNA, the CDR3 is TGCAGTGCTAGGGAGAGTAGAGAGCAGTACTTC. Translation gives CSARESREQYF.

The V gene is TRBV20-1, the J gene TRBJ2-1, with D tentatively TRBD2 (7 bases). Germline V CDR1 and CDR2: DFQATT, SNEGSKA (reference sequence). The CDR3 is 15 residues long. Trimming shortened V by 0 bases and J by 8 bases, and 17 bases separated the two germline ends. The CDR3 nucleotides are TGCAGTGCTAGAGAGATGGGGGGGGCAGAGTATGAGCAGTTCTTC. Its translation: CSAREMGGAEYEQFF.

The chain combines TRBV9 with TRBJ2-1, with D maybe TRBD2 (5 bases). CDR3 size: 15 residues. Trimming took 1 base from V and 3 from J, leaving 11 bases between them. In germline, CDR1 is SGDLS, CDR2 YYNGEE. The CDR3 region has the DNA TGTGCCAGCAGCGTATCAACGGGGTTCTACAATGAGCAGTTCTTC. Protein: CASSVSTGFYNEQFF.

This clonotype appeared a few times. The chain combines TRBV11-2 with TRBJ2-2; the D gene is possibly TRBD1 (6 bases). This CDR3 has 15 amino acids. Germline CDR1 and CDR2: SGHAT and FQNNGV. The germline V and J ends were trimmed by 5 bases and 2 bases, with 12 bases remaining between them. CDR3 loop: CASSQDSINTGELFF. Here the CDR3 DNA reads TGTGCCAGCAGCCAGGACAGCATAAACACCGGGGAGCTGTTTTTT.

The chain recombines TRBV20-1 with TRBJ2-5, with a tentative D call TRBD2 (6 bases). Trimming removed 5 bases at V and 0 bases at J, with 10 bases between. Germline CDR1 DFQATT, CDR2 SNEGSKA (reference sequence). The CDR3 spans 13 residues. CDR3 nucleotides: TGCAGTGCTTGGGCGGGGAACCAAGAGACCCAGTACTTC. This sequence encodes CSAWAGNQETQYF.

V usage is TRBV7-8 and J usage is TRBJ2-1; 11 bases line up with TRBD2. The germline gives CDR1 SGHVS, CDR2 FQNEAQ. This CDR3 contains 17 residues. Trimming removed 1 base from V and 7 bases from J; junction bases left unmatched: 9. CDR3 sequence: CASSLGVAGGPGNEQFF. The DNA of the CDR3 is TGTGCCAGCAGCTTAGGGGTAGCGGGAGGGCCAGGTAATGAGCAGTTCTTC.

In DNA, the CDR3 is TGCGCCAGCAGCCAAGATTTTGGGGGGTCGTCGGCCAAAAACATTCAGTACTTC. This gives the protein CASSQDFGGSSAKNIQYF. The chain has TRBV4-3 and TRBJ2-4; a weak D match, TRBD2 (6 bases). Germline V gene lookup returns CDR1 LGHNA and CDR2 YSLEER. CDR3 size: 18 residues. The V end was cut by 0 bases, the J end by 1 base, with 16 bases between.

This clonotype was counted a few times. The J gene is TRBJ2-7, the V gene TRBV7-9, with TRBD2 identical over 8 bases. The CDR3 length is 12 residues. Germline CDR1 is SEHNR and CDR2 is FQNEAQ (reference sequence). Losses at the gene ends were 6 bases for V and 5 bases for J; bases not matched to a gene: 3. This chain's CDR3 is CASRALADEQYF. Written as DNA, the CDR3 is TGTGCCAGCAGGGCACTAGCGGACGAGCAGTACTTC.

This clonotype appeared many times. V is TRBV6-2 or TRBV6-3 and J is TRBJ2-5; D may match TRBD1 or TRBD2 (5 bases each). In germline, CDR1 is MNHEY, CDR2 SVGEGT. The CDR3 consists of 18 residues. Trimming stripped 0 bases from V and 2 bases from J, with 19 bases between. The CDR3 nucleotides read TGTGCCAGCAGTTACTCGAAGGATGGAGGACAACAACAAGAGACCCAGTACTTC. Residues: CASSYSKDGGQQQETQYF.

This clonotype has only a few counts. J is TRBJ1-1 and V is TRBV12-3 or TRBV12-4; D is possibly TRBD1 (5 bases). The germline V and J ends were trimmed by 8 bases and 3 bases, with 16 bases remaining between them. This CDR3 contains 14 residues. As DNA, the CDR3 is TGTGCCAGCTCATCCTGGGGCGGGTACACTGAAGCTTTCTTT. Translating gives CASSSWGGYTEAFF.

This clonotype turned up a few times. CDR3 DNA sequence: TGCGCCAGCAGCTGGACAGGGGGCGTTGATCAGCCCCAGCATTTT. Translation gives CASSWTGGVDQPQHF. This chain joins TRBV5-1 and TRBJ1-5; TRBD1 aligns across 11 bases. Germline lookup yields CDR1 SGHRS and CDR2 YFSETQ. V shed 3 bases, J shed 5 bases, and the junction held 4 bases outside the gene matches. This CDR3 has 15 amino acids.

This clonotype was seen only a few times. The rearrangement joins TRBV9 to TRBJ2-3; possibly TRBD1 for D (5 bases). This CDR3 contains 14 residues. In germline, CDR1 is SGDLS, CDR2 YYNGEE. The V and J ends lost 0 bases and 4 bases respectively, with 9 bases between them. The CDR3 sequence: CASSVDVTADTQYF. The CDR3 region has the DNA TGTGCCAGCAGCGTAGATGTGACAGCAGATACGCAGTATTTT.

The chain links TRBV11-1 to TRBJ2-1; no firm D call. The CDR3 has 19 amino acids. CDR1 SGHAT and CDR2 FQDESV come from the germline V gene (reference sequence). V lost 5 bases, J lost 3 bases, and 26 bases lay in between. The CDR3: CASSELDGRTDQYYNEQFF. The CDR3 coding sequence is TGTGCCAGCAGCGAACTTGACGGAAGGACGGACCAATACTACAATGAGCAGTTCTTC.